Included here is one T cell receptor beta chain sequence, with context. The germline CDR1 and CDR2 sequences are SGHTA and FQGNSA. The CDR3 is 14 amino acids. V lost 6 bases and J 0 bases, leaving 12 bases between the germline ends. This entry is derived from a study of blood T cell repertoires in COVID-19. Per the authors' pipeline: Counts of nucleated cells, estimated from reference gene primer amplification, were obtained. Assay used: immunoSEQ multiplex PCR; TCRdb lists only in-frame clones, some missing. The V and J calls and clone size are taken from that table; D and trimming were inferred from the DNA. The sample records approximately 450,000 clones, more than 85% being singletons.

This receptor was taken from a woman under 40 with acute or convalescent COVID-19. Sequences were obtained from peripheral blood. The gene calls are TRBV7-2 and TRBJ2-7; D is possibly TRBD2 (6 bases). CDR3 loop: CASRRRANSYEQYF. DNA of the CDR3: TGTGCCAGCAGGAGGAGGGCAAACTCCTACGAGCAGTACTTC.